The entry below describes one TCR beta chain. In the original analysis: The authors estimated nucleated cell counts from reference gene primer amplification. Generated by immunoSEQ multiplex PCR, the TCRdb table keeps only in-frame clones and is missing some. V and J calls and clone size are as listed in that table; D and trimming were resolved from the DNA. The sample consists of 250,000 to 350,000 clones, 84% of them appearing once. Seattle researchers signed up patients amid active infection and tracked them longitudinally. The CDR3 is made up of 16 amino acids. V was pared by 4 bases and J by 0 bases, with 14 bases between. In germline, CDR1 is SGHDT, CDR2 YYEEEE. The data are from a study of blood T cell repertoires in COVID-19. About the research overall: Specimens from acute and convalescent COVID-19 originated in the United States, Italy and Spain.

The source material was peripheral blood. The TCR was taken from a person aged 70 to 79 with COVID-19, enrolled during active disease. This chain uses TRBV5-6 with TRBJ1-5; D is unclear. This CDR3 reads CASSPRGPVSNQPQHF. The CDR3, as DNA: TGTGCCAGCAGCCCCCGAGGGCCGGTTAGCAATCAGCCCCAGCATTTT.